This entry is about one T cell receptor (beta chain). The antigen this receptor binds is unknown. No much larger clone is present one base from it, and per-base qualities are unavailable. The sample is drawn from a study of control samples from healthy donors and cancer patients (dated by TCRdb to the early 2020s). Library prep was done by the immunoSEQ multiplex PCR assay. Drawn from immuneACCESS, this table holds only the in-frame rearrangements with V and J called that TCRdb kept. Clones are partly lost; checked studies trace under half to an unresolved V gene and leave the rest unexplained. This sample has some 89,000 clones in its table, and roughly 86% of those were observed once. The top ten clones comprise over 20% of the sample. V drops 5 bases and J drops 5 bases, leaving 15 bases in between. CDR1 and CDR2 were assigned from the germline V gene (reference sequence) as SEHNR and FQNEAQ. There are 14 amino acids in the CDR3, from cysteine to phenylalanine inclusive. Just the 42-base CDR3 DNA is kept, in frame starting at base 1.

Sequenced: blood. The receptor was isolated from a young man in good health. The chain links TRBV7-9 with TRBJ1-1; a confident D gene designation cannot be given. CDR3 sequence: CASSPLRADTEAFF. The nucleotide sequence reads TGTGCCAGCAGCCCTCTCCGGGCGGATACTGAAGCTTTCTTT.